These T cell receptor beta chains were read from a single sample in a study of blood T cell repertoires in COVID-19. Profiling relied on immunoSEQ multiplex PCR, and the TCRdb table lists in-frame clones only, not all of them. In the table there are fewer than 250,000 clones, around 90% of which are singletons. The sample comprised PBMCs or T cells enriched from blood (not recorded which). The origin of the receptors is a man between 25 and 39 years old who had been exposed to COVID-19. Both conserved end residues are part of each CDR3. D genes are given only for firm matches. Where a row states a size, it is once, few, many or the class of an expanded clone; other rows omit it.

clone size: once
V gene: TRBV7-9
D gene: TRBD2
J gene: TRBJ2-5
CDR3 protein: CASSSDGLAYF
CDR3 DNA: TGTGCCAGCAGCTCAGACGGACTAGCGTACTTC

clone size: .
V gene: TRBV7-2
D gene: TRBD1
J gene: TRBJ1-6
CDR3 protein: CASSLYQQGAGSPLHF
CDR3 DNA: TGTGCCAGCAGCTTATATCAACAGGGGGCTGGATCACCCCTCCACTTT

clone size: .
V gene: TRBV6-4
D gene: .
J gene: TRBJ2-6
CDR3 protein: CASSDHEAGAGDSGANVLTF
CDR3 DNA: TGTGCCAGCAGTGATCACGAGGCAGGGGCGGGGGACTCTGGGGCCAACGTCCTGACTTTC

clone size: .
V gene: TRBV5-1
D gene: TRBD1
J gene: TRBJ1-2
CDR3 protein: CASSPPGQGDYGYTF
CDR3 DNA: TGCGCCAGCAGTCCACCGGGACAGGGGGACTATGGCTACACCTTC

clone size: .
V gene: TRBV5-5
D gene: .
J gene: TRBJ1-5
CDR3 protein: CASSLARDNSFDQPQHF
CDR3 DNA: TGTGCCAGCAGCTTGGCCAGGGACAATAGCTTCGATCAGCCCCAGCATTTT

clone size: .
V gene: TRBV7-9
D gene: TRBD1
J gene: TRBJ1-1
CDR3 protein: CATTFPGTGDSTEAFF
CDR3 DNA: TGTGCCACTACCTTTCCCGGGACAGGGGATAGCACTGAAGCTTTCTTT

clone size: .
V gene: TRBV7-2
D gene: .
J gene: TRBJ2-1
CDR3 protein: CASSSTHRVIAYNEQFF
CDR3 DNA: TGTGCCAGCAGCTCCACTCACAGGGTCATAGCCTACAATGAGCAGTTCTTC

clone size: .
V gene: TRBV14
D gene: .
J gene: TRBJ2-7
CDR3 protein: CASSQGGDRFEQYF
CDR3 DNA: TGTGCCAGCAGCCAAGGAGGTGACAGATTCGAGCAGTACTTC

clone size: once
V gene: TRBV27
D gene: TRBD1
J gene: TRBJ1-6
CDR3 protein: CASRRDRGSPLHF
CDR3 DNA: TGTGCCAGCAGACGGGACAGGGGTTCACCCCTCCACTTT

clone size: .
V gene: TRBV6-6
D gene: TRBD2
J gene: TRBJ2-2
CDR3 protein: CASSYLAGGLFF
CDR3 DNA: TGTGCCAGCAGTTACTTAGCGGGGGGGCTGTTTTTT

clone size: few
V gene: TRBV7-2
D gene: TRBD1
J gene: TRBJ1-1
CDR3 protein: CASSLTDRLGLTFF
CDR3 DNA: TGTGCCAGCAGCTTAACGGACAGGTTGGGGTTAACTTTCTTT

clone size: few
V gene: TRBV10-1
D gene: .
J gene: TRBJ1-2
CDR3 protein: CASSGGNYGYTF
CDR3 DNA: TGCGCCAGCAGTGGGGGCAACTATGGCTACACCTTC

clone size: few
V gene: TRBV7-9
D gene: .
J gene: TRBJ2-1
CDR3 protein: CASRPRGAGSYEQFF
CDR3 DNA: TGTGCCAGCAGGCCCCGGGGGGCCGGATCTTATGAGCAGTTCTTC

clone size: .
V gene: TRBV7-9
D gene: .
J gene: TRBJ1-4
CDR3 protein: CASNPGATGSEKLFF
CDR3 DNA: TGTGCCAGCAACCCTGGGGCTACAGGGAGTGAAAAACTGTTTTTT

clone size: .
V gene: TRBV2
D gene: TRBD1
J gene: TRBJ2-7
CDR3 protein: CASVLYRGQGSYEQYF
CDR3 DNA: TGTGCCTCCGTCCTCTATAGGGGACAGGGGTCCTACGAGCAGTACTTC

clone size: .
V gene: TRBV6-2/TRBV6-3
D gene: .
J gene: TRBJ1-1
CDR3 protein: CASSARQVGTEAFF
CDR3 DNA: TGTGCCAGCAGCGCCCGACAGGTTGGTACTGAAGCTTTCTTT

clone size: .
V gene: TRBV4-3
D gene: TRBD1
J gene: TRBJ2-7
CDR3 protein: CASSQEGTGGPYEQYF
CDR3 DNA: TGCGCCAGCAGCCAAGAGGGAACAGGGGGACCCTACGAGCAGTACTTC

clone size: .
V gene: TRBV30
D gene: .
J gene: TRBJ1-5
CDR3 protein: CASRESPNQPQHF
CDR3 DNA: TGTGCTTCCCGGGAAAGTCCCAATCAGCCCCAGCATTTT

clone size: few
V gene: TRBV15
D gene: TRBD2
J gene: TRBJ2-1
CDR3 protein: CATSRDSGGANEQFF
CDR3 DNA: TGTGCCACCAGCAGAGATAGCGGGGGGGCCAATGAGCAGTTCTTC

clone size: .
V gene: TRBV4-2
D gene: TRBD1
J gene: TRBJ1-2
CDR3 protein: CASSQGQGTYGYTF
CDR3 DNA: TGTGCCAGCAGCCAAGGACAGGGGACCTATGGCTACACCTTC

clone size: many
V gene: TRBV15
D gene: TRBD2
J gene: TRBJ2-1
CDR3 protein: CATSRGTSGGYNEQFF
CDR3 DNA: TGTGCCACCAGCAGAGGGACTAGCGGGGGTTACAATGAGCAGTTCTTC

clone size: once
V gene: TRBV6-4
D gene: .
J gene: TRBJ1-2
CDR3 protein: CASSVPGREAYGYTF
CDR3 DNA: TGTGCCAGCAGTGTTCCGGGCAGGGAAGCCTATGGCTACACCTTC